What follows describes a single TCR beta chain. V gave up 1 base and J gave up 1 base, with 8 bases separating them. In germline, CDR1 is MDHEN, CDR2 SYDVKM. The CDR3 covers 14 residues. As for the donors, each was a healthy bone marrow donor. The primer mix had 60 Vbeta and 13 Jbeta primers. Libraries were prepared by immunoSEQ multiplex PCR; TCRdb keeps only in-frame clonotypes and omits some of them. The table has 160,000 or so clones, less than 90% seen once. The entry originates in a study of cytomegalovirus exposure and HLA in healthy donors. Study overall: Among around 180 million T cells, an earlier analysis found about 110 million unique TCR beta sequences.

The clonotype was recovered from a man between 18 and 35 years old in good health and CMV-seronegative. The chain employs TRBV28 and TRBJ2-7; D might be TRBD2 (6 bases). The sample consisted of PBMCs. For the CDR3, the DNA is TGTGCCAGCAGTTTATTGGGGGGATCCTACGAGCAGTACTTC. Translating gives CASSLLGGSYEQYF. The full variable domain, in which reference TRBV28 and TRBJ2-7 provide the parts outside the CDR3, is DVKVTQSSRYLVKRTGEKVFLECVQDMDHENMFWYRQDPGLGLRLIYFSYDVKMKEKGDIPEGYSVSREKKERFSLILESASTNQTSMYLCASSLLGGSYEQYFGPGTRLTVT.